The clone carrying this T cell receptor beta chain has only a few counts. As yet, its antigen is unknown. V dropped 5 bases and J dropped 0 bases, with 14 bases sitting between them. This CDR3 has 16 amino acids. The data derive from a study of blood T cells in healthy people across ages. Study-wide context: Through template switching, about one barcoded beta molecule was captured per two T cells, as measured in model experiments.

Then a second PCR, running roughly 7 to 12 cycles, was carried out with a sample-barcoded 5' primer and a J-beta primer mix. Via MiXCR, TCRdb re-called the 5' RACE reads, giving one row per CDR3 protein. The sample has 1.5 million to 2 million distinct CDR3 sequences, 35% to 50% seen once. Findings and limits, study-wide: Observed TCR beta diversity showed a strong correlation with the percentage of naive T cells as measured by flow cytometry. The lack of PBMC sorting stopped any conclusive naive versus antigen-experienced comparison.

The clonotype comes from a human donor in good health. The chain uses TRBV12-3 or TRBV12-4 and TRBJ1-5; possibly TRBD1 for D (6 bases). The sequencing sample was made of blood. CDR3 coding DNA: TGTGCCAGCAGTACAGGGACACTAGATAGCAATCAGCCCCAGCATTTT. This sequence encodes CASSTGTLDSNQPQHF.